This T cell receptor (beta chain) was identified in a study of shared clonotypes between healthy human individuals. In the naive CD8 group, cells lacked CD45RO and were positively selected for CCR7, so terminally differentiated effector memory CD45RA+ cells were left out. Study findings and constraints: What rarefaction showed was incomplete sorted-subset sequencing despite large depth. Naive subsets, compared against memory subsets, generally had larger estimated richness values. The represented genetic and exposure-history diversity was limited by the small number of donors.

Turning to this clone: As yet, its antigen is unknown.

The CDR3 runs 15 residues. The germline V gene encodes CDR1 WNHNN and CDR2 SYGVQD (reference sequence). Trimming took off 2 bases at V and 7 bases at J, with 12 bases between the two ends. Clones were read by immunoSEQ multiplex PCR, and TCRdb kept only the in-frame ones, dropping some. This repertoire shows around 2,100,000 clones, around 96% found once; its top ten account for around 1%. Sequencing was carried out using naive CD8+ T cells sorted from blood. The rearrangement uses TRBV10-1 and TRBJ1-6; possibly TRBD1 for D (6 bases). The receptor was derived from a man between 18 and 29 years old in good health. CDR3 coding DNA: TGCGCCAGCAGTGAGGGGGGGCTAGGGAATTCACCCCTCCACTTT. It is translated as CASSEGGLGNSPLHF.